What follows are 30 T cell receptor beta chains derived from one specimen sequenced in a study of blood T cell repertoires in COVID-19. Measured with immunoSEQ multiplex PCR; TCRdb has only the in-frame clones, and not every one. The table shows approximately 290,000 clones, with more than 85% occurring only once. Input material: peripheral blood. These receptors originate from a young man with acute or convalescent COVID-19.

The chain has TRBV30 and TRBJ2-5; 9 bases are a match to TRBD2. Germline CDR1 reads GTSNPN; CDR2 reads SVGIG (reference sequence). This CDR3 spans 12 amino acids. Trimming removed 8 bases from V and 9 bases from J; junction bases left unmatched: 10. The CDR3 sequence: CAHGGGAAAQYF. The CDR3 nucleotides read TGTGCCCACGGCGGGGGGGCGGCGGCCCAGTACTTC. Combining the CDR3 with reference TRBV30 and TRBJ2-5 gives the whole variable domain SQTIHQWPATLVQPVGSPLSLECTVEGTSNPNLYWYRQAAGRGLQLLFYSVGIGQISSEVPQNLSASRPQDRQFILSSKKLLLSDSGFYLCAHGGGAAAQYFGPGTRLLVL.

The CDR3 here is CASSFPHRGAAYGYTF. The CDR3 DNA is TGTGCCAGCAGTTTTCCCCACAGGGGGGCGGCCTATGGCTACACCTTC. This chain uses TRBV28 with TRBJ1-2, with TRBD1 matching over 8 bases. Unmatched junction bases numbered 10, after V lost 3 bases and J lost 4 bases. The CDR3 extends over 16 amino acids. Germline CDR1 MDHEN, CDR2 SYDVKM.

The chain uses TRBV7-6 and TRBJ2-3, with D possibly being TRBD1 (6 bases). This CDR3 is 15 amino acids long. Germline V CDR1 and CDR2: SGHVS, FNYEAQ. The V end was cut by 4 bases, the J end by 4 bases, with 15 bases between. The CDR3 here is CASSSKTGGADTQYF. In DNA, the CDR3 is TGTGCCAGCAGCTCGAAGACAGGTGGGGCAGATACGCAGTATTTT.

Concerning this clone: A junction boundary mismatches the germline segment, possibly from a read error. The chain joins TRBV7-3 to TRBJ2-1; 8 bases align to TRBD1. Germline values: CDR1 SGHTA, CDR2 FQGTGA. CDR3 length: 11 residues. The CDR3 DNA reads TGTGCCAGCAGCTCGACAGGGGACCCGATCTTC. Translating it yields CASSSTGDPIF.

The chain joins TRBV6-6 to TRBJ1-1; no reliable D call. Trimming pared 2 bases from V and 1 base from J, leaving 5 bases between. Germline CDR1 and CDR2: MNHNY and SVGAGI (reference sequence). The CDR3 runs 13 residues. CDR3 nucleotides: TGTGCCAGCAGTTACCGTAAGAACACTGAAGCTTTCTTT. The encoded protein is CASSYRKNTEAFF.

The V gene is TRBV6-5, the J gene TRBJ1-1, with a possible D match to TRBD1 (5 bases). With 0 bases removed from V and 4 bases from J, the gap between germline ends came to 15 bases. The CDR3 length is 16 residues. Germline V gene lookup returns CDR1 MNHEY and CDR2 SVGAGI. CDR3: CASSYSMGLTGTEAFF. CDR3 nucleotide sequence: TGTGCCAGCAGTTACTCTATGGGACTGACCGGCACTGAAGCTTTCTTT.

J is TRBJ1-6 and V is TRBV27; D is possibly TRBD1 (6 bases). Trimming shortened V by 3 bases and J by 8 bases, and 17 bases separated the two germline ends. There are 16 residues in the CDR3. Germline V CDR1 and CDR2: MNHEY, SMNVEV (reference sequence). This CDR3 is CASSLGLGALHSPLHF. CDR3 DNA: TGTGCCAGCAGTTTGGGCTTGGGGGCCTTACATTCACCCCTCCACTTT.

This rearrangement joins TRBV27 to TRBJ1-5; TRBD1 might be the D (6 bases). The length of the CDR3 is 14 residues. Germline loops: CDR1 MNHEY, CDR2 SMNVEV (reference sequence). V lost 9 bases to trimming and J lost 3 bases, with 15 bases between them. CDR3 protein: CASRSGQFNQPQHF. CDR3 DNA sequence: TGTGCCAGTCGAAGTGGACAGTTCAATCAGCCCCAGCATTTT.

This sequence joins TRBV10-3 and TRBJ2-7; the match to TRBD2 covers 9 bases. The CDR3 is 17 amino acids. V lost 2 bases, J lost 1 base, and 9 bases stayed unmatched. The germline CDR1 and CDR2 sequences are ENHRY and SYGVKD. This chain's CDR3 is CAISERSGTSRSYEQYF. Written as DNA, the CDR3 is TGTGCCATCAGTGAGCGGTCCGGGACTAGCAGGTCCTACGAGCAGTACTTC.

This clone was seen a single time. The gene calls are TRBV19 and TRBJ2-3; 8 bases are a match to TRBD2. Per germline, CDR1 LNHDA and CDR2 SQIVND (reference sequence). V lost 5 bases, J lost 5 bases, and 3 bases stayed unmatched. CDR3 length: 13 residues. CDR3 sequence: CASSVGTRDTQYF. The DNA of the CDR3 is TGTGCCAGTAGTGTCGGGACTAGAGATACGCAGTATTTT.

The chain recombines TRBV14 with TRBJ2-3; unclear D gene. Trimming removed 3 bases from V and 1 base from J, with 5 bases in between. The germline V gene encodes CDR1 SGHDN and CDR2 FVKESK. The CDR3 contains 13 residues. The CDR3 is CASSHLRTDTQYF. CDR3 coding DNA: TGTGCCAGCAGCCATCTACGCACAGATACGCAGTATTTT.

V usage is TRBV12-3 or TRBV12-4 and J usage is TRBJ1-1; the D gene is possibly TRBD1 (5 bases). There are 11 residues in the CDR3. Trimming shortened V by 10 bases and J by 4 bases, and 10 bases separated the two germline ends. The CDR3 DNA sequence: TGTGCCACCGGGGGGGGCACTGAAGCTTTCTTT. It translates to CATGGGTEAFF.

The genes are TRBV27 and TRBJ2-7, with 10 bases fitting TRBD2. V shed 6 bases, J shed 5 bases, and the junction held 10 bases outside the gene matches. Germline V CDR1 and CDR2: MNHEY, SMNVEV (reference sequence). This CDR3 comprises 15 residues. The CDR3 DNA is TGTGCCAGCAGAGATCTTAGCGGGAGGTGGGACGAGCAGTACTTC. Protein: CASRDLSGRWDEQYF.

The rearrangement links TRBV25-1 to TRBJ1-3; D might be TRBD1 (6 bases). Germline-derived CDR1 and CDR2 are MGHDK and SYGVNS. The CDR3 consists of 15 residues. The V gene lost 4 bases and the J gene lost 8 bases, with 18 bases spanning the gap. CDR3: CASSGDQGRLHTIYF. The DNA of the CDR3 is TGTGCCAGCAGTGGGGATCAGGGGCGGCTGCACACCATATATTTT.

This clone appeared a few times. This chain connects TRBV10-1 to TRBJ2-2, with D possibly being TRBD2 (5 bases). CDR3 length equals 15 residues. Germline values: CDR1 WNHNN, CDR2 SYGVQD (reference sequence). Between the trimmed V and J ends, which lost 5 bases and 4 bases, there was a span of 14 bases. CDR3 in amino acids: CASSTGGSPTGELFF. CDR3 in DNA: TGCGCCAGCAGTACCGGTGGGAGCCCCACCGGGGAGCTGTTTTTT.

The gene calls are TRBV6-6 and TRBJ2-7; D gene uncertain. CDR3 length equals 14 residues. The V and J ends lost 3 bases and 2 bases respectively, with 11 bases between them. Looked up from germline, CDR1 is MNHNY and CDR2 is SVGAGI (reference sequence). The CDR3 protein is CASSYLAGAYEQYF. DNA for the CDR3: TGTGCCAGCAGTTATCTGGCAGGTGCCTACGAGCAGTACTTC.

V is TRBV3-1 (or the pseudogene TRBV3-2) and J is TRBJ1-1; D perhaps matches TRBD1 (6 bases). V was shortened by 3 bases and J by 1 base, with 9 bases between the two germline ends. CDR1 and CDR2 from the germline V gene are LGHDT and YNNKEL (reference sequence). The length of the CDR3 is 14 residues. The CDR3 sequence: CASSQMTGNTEAFF. CDR3 sequence (DNA): TGTGCCAGCAGCCAGATGACAGGGAACACTGAAGCTTTCTTT.

The chain joins TRBV2 to TRBJ2-7; D ambiguous. The CDR3 has 12 residues. Per the germline V gene, CDR1 is SNHLY and CDR2 is FYNNEI. V was trimmed by 5 bases and J by 0 bases, leaving 5 bases between them. The CDR3 spells CASSWSSYEQYF. The CDR3 DNA follows: TGTGCCAGCAGTTGGAGCTCCTACGAGCAGTACTTC.

The rearrangement links TRBV10-3 to TRBJ2-7, with D perhaps matching TRBD2 (6 bases). The CDR3 runs to 15 residues. Germline CDR1 reads ENHRY; CDR2 reads SYGVKD. V was pared by 0 bases and J by 6 bases, with 15 bases between. The CDR3 reads CAISESPGGDFEQYF. As DNA, the CDR3 is TGTGCCATCAGTGAGTCGCCAGGAGGGGATTTCGAGCAGTACTTC.

This clone was recorded only once. The chain carries TRBV19 and TRBJ2-1, with D tentatively TRBD2 (5 bases). V lost 5 bases to trimming and J lost 9 bases, with 14 bases between them. Per the germline V gene, CDR1 is LNHDA and CDR2 is SQIVND (reference sequence). The CDR3 runs to 13 residues. CDR3 amino acids: CASSSGLLREQFF. The CDR3, as DNA: TGTGCCAGTAGTTCCGGACTCCTCCGTGAGCAGTTCTTC. The full variable domain, with the rest looked up from reference TRBV19 and TRBJ2-1, is DGGITQSPKYLFRKEGQNVTLSCEQNLNHDAMYWYRQDPGQGLRLIYYSQIVNDFQKGDIAEGYSVSREKKESFPLTVTSAQKNPTAFYLCASSSGLLREQFFGPGTRLTVL.

J is TRBJ1-1 and V is TRBV6-1; TRBD1 matches 9 bases. Germline CDR1 MNHNS, CDR2 SASEGT. This CDR3 contains 15 residues. With V trimmed by 2 bases and J by 4 bases, 5 bases remained unmatched. The CDR3 reads CASSENRGQGTEAFF. The DNA for the CDR3 is TGTGCCAGCAGTGAAAACAGGGGGCAGGGCACTGAAGCTTTCTTT.

The V call is TRBV5-1, the J call TRBJ2-1, with 11 bases lining up with TRBD2. Germline CDR1 and CDR2: SGHRS and YFSETQ. The V segment lost 4 bases and the J segment 8 bases; nucleotides outside the gene matches: 8. CDR3 length equals 15 residues. The CDR3 sequence is CASSDTTSGGYEQFF. The CDR3, as DNA: TGCGCCAGCAGCGATACAACTAGCGGGGGCTATGAGCAGTTCTTC.

This sequence joins TRBV6-5 and TRBJ2-5; TRBD1 agrees at 9 bases. The CDR3 covers 14 residues. The trim removed 8 bases at V and 6 bases at J, leaving 10 bases unmatched. CDR1 is MNHEY, CDR2 SVGAGI, per germline. The CDR3 loop is CASAPDRGMKTQYF. The CDR3 DNA reads TGTGCCAGCGCGCCGGACAGGGGCATGAAGACCCAGTACTTC.

The chain combines TRBV15 with TRBJ1-2; no clear D. Trimming removed 6 bases from V and 7 bases from J, with 15 bases in between. This CDR3 is 13 amino acids long. Germline V CDR1 and CDR2: LNHNV, YYDKDF (reference sequence). This CDR3 is CATREGLESGYTF. The CDR3 bases are TGTGCCACCAGGGAGGGTTTAGAGAGTGGCTACACCTTC.

This chain connects TRBV28 to TRBJ1-2; D unclear. The CDR3 is 15 residues long. Germline-derived CDR1 and CDR2 are MDHEN and SYDVKM. V was clipped by 1 base and J by 4 bases, with 13 bases between them. The CDR3 protein is CASSLLIRGSYGYTF. In DNA, the CDR3 is TGTGCCAGCAGTTTATTGATCCGGGGTTCCTATGGCTACACCTTC.

This clone was picked up one time. At one boundary the junction diverges from the germline segment, which might be a read error. The rearrangement uses TRBV5-8 and TRBJ2-7; no clear D. CDR3 length equals 11 residues. The germline V gene encodes CDR1 SGHTS and CDR2 YDEGEE. In DNA form, the CDR3 reads TGTGCCAGCATCCCGCTGATTCTAAGCTCCTTC. Protein: CASIPLILSSF.

The chain is built from TRBV2 and TRBJ1-2, with D unresolved. This CDR3 has 12 residues. The V gene lost 5 bases and the J gene lost 7 bases, with 11 bases spanning the gap. CDR1 SNHLY and CDR2 FYNNEI come from the germline V gene. The CDR3 reads CASSSRLGGYTF. The CDR3 DNA reads TGTGCCAGCAGTTCCCGGCTAGGTGGCTACACCTTC.

The chain uses TRBV5-1 and TRBJ2-5; 7 nucleotides match TRBD1. The CDR3 loop spans 15 amino acids. The germline gives CDR1 SGHRS, CDR2 YFSETQ. V lost 4 bases to trimming and J lost 5 bases; unmatched junction nucleotides: 11. CDR3: CASSKGQNYVETQYF. CDR3 nucleotide sequence: TGCGCCAGCAGCAAGGGACAGAACTACGTGGAGACCCAGTACTTC.

J is TRBJ2-5 and V is TRBV25-1; D gene uncertain. Deletions cut 3 bases from V and 2 bases from J, with 7 bases between. CDR1 is MGHDK, CDR2 SYGVNS, per germline. The CDR3 is made up of 13 amino acids. Here the CDR3 reads CASSEWQQETQYF. The CDR3 bases are TGTGCCAGCAGTGAGTGGCAGCAAGAGACCCAGTACTTC.

The V gene is TRBV7-9, the J gene TRBJ1-3; D is perhaps TRBD1 (6 bases). The CDR3 loop spans 17 amino acids. Germline V gene data show CDR1 as SEHNR and CDR2 as FQNEAQ (reference sequence). With 6 bases removed from V and 2 bases from J, the gap between germline ends came to 20 bases. The CDR3 protein is CASRKPTGLTAGNTIYF. CDR3 nucleotide sequence: TGTGCCAGCAGGAAACCGACAGGATTAACTGCTGGAAACACCATATATTTT.